The 12 T cell receptor beta chains given below trace back to one sample, sequenced in a study of a mutant IDH1 vaccine in newly diagnosed glioma. Noted time point: baseline, week 1 (first vaccination visit). Specified treatment: pre-vaccination baseline after standard-of-care therapy. Only in-frame clones appear in the TCRdb table, and some are missing; sequencing was by immunoSEQ multiplex PCR. The sample yields around 92,000 clones, 80% to 90% seen once. The sample here was PBMCs, taken from a glioma patient treated with radiotherapy, temozolomide or both. The source is a woman aged 50 to 60 with glioma.

CDR3 sequence reads: CASRTPANYGYTF. The CDR3 region has the DNA TGTGCCAGCAGGACACCCGCTAACTATGGCTACACCTTC. This chain uses TRBV28 with TRBJ1-2, with D hard to call. Germline values: CDR1 MDHEN, CDR2 SYDVKM. The CDR3 extends over 13 amino acids. Deletions cut 6 bases from V and 0 bases from J, with 8 bases between.

This clone is a singleton in its sample. The chain recombines TRBV18 with TRBJ2-3; TRBD2 aligns across 13 bases. Germline V gene sequence: CDR1 KGHSH, CDR2 LQKENI. This CDR3 is 16 amino acids long. The J segment lost 5 bases and the V segment lost 5 bases, leaving 7 bases of the junction unmatched. CDR3 loop: CASSLLAGGPEDTQYF. The CDR3 nucleotides are TGTGCCAGCTCATTACTAGCGGGAGGGCCGGAAGATACGCAGTATTTT.

The V and J genes are TRBV18 and TRBJ2-1, with 11 bases matching TRBD2. This CDR3 contains 14 residues. Trimming cost V 2 bases and J 12 bases; bases outside gene matches: 6. Germline loops: CDR1 KGHSH, CDR2 LQKENI. The CDR3 coding sequence is TGTGCCAGCTCACCAACTAGCGGGAGAATAGGGCAGTTCTTC. Its translation: CASSPTSGRIGQFF.

The gene calls are TRBV6-5 and TRBJ2-5; D is unclear. Between the trimmed V and J ends, which lost 6 bases and 5 bases, there was a span of 13 bases. The germline CDR1 and CDR2 sequences are MNHEY and SVGAGI. The CDR3 runs 13 residues. CDR3 nucleotide sequence: TGTGCCAGCAGACTCCCGGCCCAGGAGACCCAGTACTTC. This translates into CASRLPAQETQYF.

The rearrangement uses TRBV28 and TRBJ1-5; D gene unclear. Trimming cost V 3 bases and J 9 bases, with 9 bases left between them. In germline, CDR1 is MDHEN, CDR2 SYDVKM. The length of the CDR3 is 12 residues. CDR3 coding DNA: TGTGCCAGCAGTTTGGCCCCGGGGCCCCAGCATTTT. Translating gives CASSLAPGPQHF.

Concerning this clone: In the same sample, other DNA sequences code for this CDR3. This rearrangement joins TRBV5-1 to TRBJ2-7; the D is unclear. CDR1 is SGHRS, CDR2 YFSETQ, per germline. The V end lost 0 bases, the J end lost 4 bases, and 2 bases lay between the germline ends. The CDR3 covers 11 residues. The CDR3 reads CASSLAYEQYF. The CDR3 coding sequence is TGCGCCAGCAGCTTGGCGTACGAGCAGTACTTC. The full variable domain, with the rest looked up from reference TRBV5-1 and TRBJ2-7, is KAGVTQTPRYLIKTRGQQVTLSCSPISGHRSVSWYQQTPGQGLQFLFEYFSETQRNKGNFPGRFSGRQFSNSRSEMNVSTLELGDSALYLCASSLAYEQYFGPGTRLTVT.

The chain is built from TRBV6-5 and TRBJ1-2, with TRBD1 matching 7 bases. The CDR3 is made up of 15 amino acids. The germline gives CDR1 MNHEY, CDR2 SVGAGI. V lost 5 bases to trimming and J lost 4 bases; unmatched junction nucleotides: 10. CDR3 amino acids: CASSLTPGQPYGYTF. The CDR3 DNA follows: TGTGCCAGCAGTCTTACCCCGGGACAGCCCTATGGCTACACCTTC.

The chain uses TRBV18 and TRBJ1-1, with unresolved D. CDR3 length: 14 amino acids. Germline CDR1 is KGHSH and CDR2 is LQKENI. Deletions cut 3 bases from V and 1 base from J, with 9 bases between. The CDR3 protein is CASSPLTPNTEAFF. CDR3 nucleotides: TGTGCCAGCTCACCCCTGACGCCGAACACTGAAGCTTTCTTT.

The genes are TRBV4-1 and TRBJ2-5, with D possibly TRBD2 on 6 matching bases. Germline V gene data show CDR1 as MGHRA and CDR2 as YSYEKL. The CDR3 covers 16 residues. V was shortened by 3 bases and J by 1 base, with 15 bases between the two germline ends. The CDR3, as DNA: TGCGCCAGCAGCCACCCTGGGCGGGAACGCCAAGAGACCCAGTACTTC. As protein: CASSHPGRERQETQYF.

V is TRBV5-4 and J is TRBJ2-3; 7 nucleotides line up with TRBD2. The CDR3 covers 14 residues. V shed 4 bases, J shed 4 bases, and the junction held 6 bases outside the gene matches. Germline CDR1 and CDR2: SGHNT and YYREEE (reference sequence). CDR3 coding DNA: TGTGCCAGCAGCCCCCCGACTAGCCCAGATACGCAGTATTTT. This codes for CASSPPTSPDTQYF.

The count of this clone is one. This rearrangement joins TRBV11-3 to TRBJ2-1, with 14 bases lining up with TRBD2. CDR1 and CDR2 from the germline V gene are SGHNT and YENEEA. Trimming removed 1 base from V and 9 bases from J; junction bases left unmatched: 5. The CDR3 loop spans 16 amino acids. The CDR3 coding sequence is TGTGCCAGCAGCTTAGTCGGGACTAGCGGGAGCGGTGAGCAGTTCTTC. Translating it yields CASSLVGTSGSGEQFF.

V and J are TRBV18 and TRBJ2-3, with 14 bases matching TRBD2. With 5 bases clipped from V and 1 base from J, the junction kept 2 bases outside the gene matches. Germline V CDR1 and CDR2: KGHSH, LQKENI. This CDR3 region has 16 residues. CDR3 coding DNA: TGTGCCAGCTCAGGGACTAGCGGGAGCGGCACAGATACGCAGTATTTT. Amino acids: CASSGTSGSGTDTQYF.